This TCR beta chain was sequenced in a study of monozygotic twins with inflammatory bowel disease. Every donor provided one blood sample measuring 2.5 ml. After re-calling the 5' RACE reads, TCRdb lists one entry per CDR3 protein, DNA absent. Seen in this sample are approximately 400,000 distinct CDR3 sequences; the ten most common clones hold around 2.3%. This CDR3 spans 13 amino acids. The sequence was obtained from a human donor with ulcerative colitis or Crohn's disease, or a healthy co-twin of an affected twin (not recorded which). The sequencing input was blood. This chain uses TRBV12-3 or TRBV12-4 with TRBJ2-7; checking the TCRdb D call of TRBD2 is not possible without DNA. The CDR3 sequence is CASSSGLAVEQYF.